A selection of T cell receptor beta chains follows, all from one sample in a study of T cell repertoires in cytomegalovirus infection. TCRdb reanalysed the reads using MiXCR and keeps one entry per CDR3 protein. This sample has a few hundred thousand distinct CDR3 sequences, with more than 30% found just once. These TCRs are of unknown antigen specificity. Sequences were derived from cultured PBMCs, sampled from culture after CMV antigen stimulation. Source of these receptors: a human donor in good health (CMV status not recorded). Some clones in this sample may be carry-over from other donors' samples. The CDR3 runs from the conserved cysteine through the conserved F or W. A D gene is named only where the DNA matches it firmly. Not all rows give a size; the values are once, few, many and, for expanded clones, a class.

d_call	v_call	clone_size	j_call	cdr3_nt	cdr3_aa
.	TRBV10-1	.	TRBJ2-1	TGCGCCAGCAGTGAGTCGGTACCGGTGGGAAATGAGCAGTTCTTC	CASSESVPVGNEQFF
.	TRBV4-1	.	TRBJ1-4	TGCGCCAGCAGCCTTACCTCAGGGGTGCAGGGTGAAAAACTGTTTTTT	CASSLTSGVQGEKLFF
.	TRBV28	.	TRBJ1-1	TGTGCCACCTCAACAGGGTCCACTGAAGCTTTCTTT	CATSTGSTEAFF
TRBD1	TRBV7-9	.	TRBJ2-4	TGTGCCAGCAGCTTGGGGACAGGGGAAAACATTCAGTACTTC	CASSLGTGENIQYF
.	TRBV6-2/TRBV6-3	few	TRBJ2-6	TGTGCCAGCAGAGACAGACCCTCTGGGGCCAACGTCCTGACTTTC	CASRDRPSGANVLTF
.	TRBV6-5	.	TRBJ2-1	TGTGCCAGCCAGATTATAGGTAATCGGAATGAGCAGTTCTTC	CASQIIGNRNEQFF
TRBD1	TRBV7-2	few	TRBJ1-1	TGTGCCAGCAGCTTGGACAGGGGGCAGGGAGCTTTCTTT	CASSLDRGQGAFF
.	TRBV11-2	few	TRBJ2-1	TGTGCCAGCAGCTTAAAACCGGGAGTTAGATTCTTC	CASSLKPGVRFF
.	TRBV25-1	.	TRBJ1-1	TGTGCCAGCAGTGAATATCGACAGAACACTGAAGCTTTCTTT	CASSEYRQNTEAFF
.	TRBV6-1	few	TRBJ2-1	TGTGCCAGCCCCGCTGAAGCAGGGTACAATGAGCAGTTCTTC	CASPAEAGYNEQFF
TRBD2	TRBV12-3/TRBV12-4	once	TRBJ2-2	TGTGCCAGCAGCCTCCTGGGGGAGGGGTCCGGGGAGCTGTTTTTT	CASSLLGEGSGELFF
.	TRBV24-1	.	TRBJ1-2	TGTGCCACCAGTGATCGAGACAGGCCGAACTATGGCTACACCTTC	CATSDRDRPNYGYTF
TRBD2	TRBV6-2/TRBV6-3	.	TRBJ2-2	TGTGCCAGCAGTTACTTACTAGCGGATACCGGGGAGCTGTTTTTT	CASSYLLADTGELFF
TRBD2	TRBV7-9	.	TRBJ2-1	TGTGCCAGCAGCAGACTAGCTCAGGAGCAGTTCTTC	CASSRLAQEQFF
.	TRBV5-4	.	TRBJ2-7	TGTGCCAGCAGCGAAAGAGGGGGGAGTATTTACTACGAGCAGTACTTC	CASSERGGSIYYEQYF
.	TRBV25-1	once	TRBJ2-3	TGTGCCAGCAGTGGCGGATTTAGCACAGATACGCAGTATTTT	CASSGGFSTDTQYF
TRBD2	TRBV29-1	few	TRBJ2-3	TGCAGCGTCGCCGAGGGAGGGTCGACAGATACGCAGTATTTT	CSVAEGGSTDTQYF
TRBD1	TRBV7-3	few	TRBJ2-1	TGTGCCAGCAGCTTAGAGGGACAGGGTTCCTACAATGAGCAGTTCTTC	CASSLEGQGSYNEQFF
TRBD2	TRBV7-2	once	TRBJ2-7	TGTGTCAGCAGCTTAAGCCCCCCCGGGACTAGCGTGACTTACGAGCAGTACTTC	CVSSLSPPGTSVTYEQYF
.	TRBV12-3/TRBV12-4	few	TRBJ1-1	TGTGCCAGCAGTCGCACGGGAGTCACTGAAGCTTTCTTT	CASSRTGVTEAFF
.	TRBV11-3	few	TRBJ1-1	TGTGCCAGCAGCTTTTCGACGAACACTGAAGCTTTCTTT	CASSFSTNTEAFF
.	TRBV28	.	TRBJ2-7	TGTGCCAGCAGTTTCTGGCAGGAGGCAGTAAACGAGCAGTACTTC	CASSFWQEAVNEQYF
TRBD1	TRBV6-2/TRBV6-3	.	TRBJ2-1	TGTGCCAGCAGTCCACCGGTGGGACAGATTAACAATGAGCAGTTCTTC	CASSPPVGQINNEQFF
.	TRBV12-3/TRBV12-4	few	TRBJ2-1	TGTGCCAGCAGTTTAGCGGGAGGAAGCAACAATGAGCAGTTCTTC	CASSLAGGSNNEQFF
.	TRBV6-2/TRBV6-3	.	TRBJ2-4	TGTGCCAGCAGACCGGACAGCCTAGCCAAAAACATTCAGTACTTC	CASRPDSLAKNIQYF
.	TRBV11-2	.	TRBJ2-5	TGTGCCAGCAGCCCGCCTGGGTGGACCCAGTACTTC	CASSPPGWTQYF
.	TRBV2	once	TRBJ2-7	TGTGCCAGCAGTGAAGCGATCTACGAGCAGTACTTC	CASSEAIYEQYF